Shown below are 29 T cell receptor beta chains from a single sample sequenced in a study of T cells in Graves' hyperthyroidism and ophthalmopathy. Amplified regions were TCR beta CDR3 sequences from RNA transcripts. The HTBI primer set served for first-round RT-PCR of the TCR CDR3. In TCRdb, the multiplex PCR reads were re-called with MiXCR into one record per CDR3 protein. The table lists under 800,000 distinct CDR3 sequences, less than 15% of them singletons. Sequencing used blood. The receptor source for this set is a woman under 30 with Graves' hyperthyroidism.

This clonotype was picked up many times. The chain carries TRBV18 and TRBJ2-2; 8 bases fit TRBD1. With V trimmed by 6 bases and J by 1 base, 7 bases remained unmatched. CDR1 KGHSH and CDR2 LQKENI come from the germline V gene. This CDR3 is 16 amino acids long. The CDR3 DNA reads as TGTGCCAGCTCGGCCAGGGGGCCCATGAACACCGGGGAGCTGTTTTTT. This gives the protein CASSARGPMNTGELFF.

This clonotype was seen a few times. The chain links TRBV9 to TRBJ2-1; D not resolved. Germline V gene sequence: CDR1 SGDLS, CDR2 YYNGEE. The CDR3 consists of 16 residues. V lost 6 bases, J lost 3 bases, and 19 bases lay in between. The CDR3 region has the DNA TGTGCCAGCATTTTCCCGCAGCTCCTAAACTACAATGAGCAGTTCTTC. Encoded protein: CASIFPQLLNYNEQFF.

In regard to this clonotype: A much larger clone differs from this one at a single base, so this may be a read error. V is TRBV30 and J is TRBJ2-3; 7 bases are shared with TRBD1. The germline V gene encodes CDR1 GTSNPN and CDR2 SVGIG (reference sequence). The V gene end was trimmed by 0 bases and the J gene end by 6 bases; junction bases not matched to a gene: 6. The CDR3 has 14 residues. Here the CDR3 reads CAWSVPMGQDTQYF. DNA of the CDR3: TGTGCCTGGAGTGTACCCATGGGACAGGATACGCAGTATTTT.

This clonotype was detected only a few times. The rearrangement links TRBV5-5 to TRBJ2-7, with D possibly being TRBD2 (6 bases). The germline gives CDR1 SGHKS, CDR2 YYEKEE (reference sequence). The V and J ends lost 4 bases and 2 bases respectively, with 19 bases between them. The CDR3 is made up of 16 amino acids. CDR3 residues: CASSPAGGKVAYEQYF. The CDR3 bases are TGTGCCAGCAGCCCAGCAGGAGGGAAGGTGGCCTACGAGCAGTACTTC.

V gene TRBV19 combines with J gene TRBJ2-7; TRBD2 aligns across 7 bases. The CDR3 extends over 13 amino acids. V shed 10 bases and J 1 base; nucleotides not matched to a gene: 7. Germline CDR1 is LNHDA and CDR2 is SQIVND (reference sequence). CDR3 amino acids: CATRGTPSYEQYF. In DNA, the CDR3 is TGTGCCACGCGGGGGACTCCTTCCTACGAGCAGTACTTC.

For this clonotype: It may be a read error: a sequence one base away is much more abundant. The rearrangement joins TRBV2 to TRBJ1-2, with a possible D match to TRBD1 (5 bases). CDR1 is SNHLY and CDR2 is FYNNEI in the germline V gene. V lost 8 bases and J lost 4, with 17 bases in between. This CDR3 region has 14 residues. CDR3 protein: CASHGGGRVYGYTF. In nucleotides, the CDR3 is TGTGCCAGCCACGGCGGGGGGAGAGTCTATGGCTACACCTTC.

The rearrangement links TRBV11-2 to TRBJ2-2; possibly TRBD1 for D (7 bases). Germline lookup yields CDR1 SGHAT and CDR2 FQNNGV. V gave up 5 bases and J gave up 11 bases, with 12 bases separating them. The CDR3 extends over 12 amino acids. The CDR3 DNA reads TGTGCCAGCAGCCCCCAGGGGGGAGAGCTGTTTTTT. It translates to CASSPQGGELFF.

The CDR3 is CASSLGRTGPFNYGYTF. CDR3 bases: TGTGCCAGCAGCTTAGGAAGAACAGGACCCTTCAACTATGGCTACACCTTC. This chain links TRBV7-2 with TRBJ1-2, with a tentative D call TRBD1 (5 bases). This CDR3 contains 17 residues. V lost 1 base and J lost 2, with 17 bases in between. Germline V gives CDR1 SGHTA, CDR2 FQGNSA.

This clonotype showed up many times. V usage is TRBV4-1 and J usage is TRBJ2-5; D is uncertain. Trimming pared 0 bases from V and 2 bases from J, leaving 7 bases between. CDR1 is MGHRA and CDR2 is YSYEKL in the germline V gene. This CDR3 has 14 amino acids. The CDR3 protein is CASSQDAAQETQYF. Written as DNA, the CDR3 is TGCGCCAGCAGCCAAGACGCGGCACAAGAGACCCAGTACTTC.

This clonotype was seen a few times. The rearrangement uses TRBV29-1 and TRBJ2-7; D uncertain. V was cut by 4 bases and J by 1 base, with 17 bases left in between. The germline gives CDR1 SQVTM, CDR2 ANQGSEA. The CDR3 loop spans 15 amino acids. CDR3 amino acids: CSVGLHSDGSYEQYF. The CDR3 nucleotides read TGCAGCGTTGGTCTCCACTCGGACGGTTCCTACGAGCAGTACTTC.

The CDR3 here is CSVEDDGTSDSPPGELFF. Written as DNA, the CDR3 is TGCAGCGTTGAAGATGATGGGACTAGCGACTCACCCCCCGGGGAGCTGTTTTTT. The chain is built from TRBV29-1 and TRBJ2-2; 10 bases line up with TRBD2. The germline gives CDR1 SQVTM, CDR2 ANQGSEA. The CDR3 length is 18 residues. Unmatched junction bases numbered 13, after V lost 0 bases and J lost 6 bases.

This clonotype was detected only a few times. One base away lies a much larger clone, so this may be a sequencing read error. CDR3 coding DNA: TGTGCCAGCAGTTGGACCACCTACGAGCAGTACTTC. Translated: CASSWTTYEQYF. This rearrangement joins TRBV6-2 or TRBV6-3 to TRBJ2-7; unclear D gene. CDR1 is MNHEY and CDR2 is SVGEGT in the germline V gene. The CDR3 spans 12 residues. The ends were cut back, 4 bases at V and 2 bases at J, with 6 bases in the middle.

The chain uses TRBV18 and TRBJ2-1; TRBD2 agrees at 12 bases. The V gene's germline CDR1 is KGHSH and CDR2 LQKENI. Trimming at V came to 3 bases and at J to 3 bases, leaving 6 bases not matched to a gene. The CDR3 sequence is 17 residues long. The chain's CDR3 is CASSPTTSGRDYNEQFF. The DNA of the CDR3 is TGTGCCAGCTCACCGACGACTAGCGGGAGAGACTACAATGAGCAGTTCTTC.

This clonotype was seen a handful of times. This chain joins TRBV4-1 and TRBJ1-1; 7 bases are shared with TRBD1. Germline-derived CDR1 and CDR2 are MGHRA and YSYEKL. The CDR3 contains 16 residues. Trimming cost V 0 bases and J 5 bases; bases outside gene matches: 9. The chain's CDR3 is CASSQERAGGSTEAFF. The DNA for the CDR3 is TGCGCCAGCAGCCAAGAAAGGGCAGGGGGGAGTACTGAAGCTTTCTTT.

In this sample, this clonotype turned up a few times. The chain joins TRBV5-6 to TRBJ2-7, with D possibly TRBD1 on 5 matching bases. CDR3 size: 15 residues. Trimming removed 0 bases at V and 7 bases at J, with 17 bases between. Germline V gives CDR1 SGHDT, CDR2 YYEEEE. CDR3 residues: CASSLDRRVGGEQYF. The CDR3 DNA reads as TGTGCCAGCAGCTTGGATCGCAGGGTAGGTGGGGAGCAGTACTTC. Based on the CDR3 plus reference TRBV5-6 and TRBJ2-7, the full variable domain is DAGVTQSPTHLIKTRGQQVTLRCSPKSGHDTVSWYQQALGQGPQFIFQYYEEEERQRGNFPDRFSGHQFPNYSSELNVNALLLGDSALYLCASSLDRRVGGEQYFGPGTRLTVT.

The CDR3 DNA sequence: TGTGCCAGCAGCTTAGACCGGGGTATTAGCAATCAGCCCCAGCATTTT. Translating it yields CASSLDRGISNQPQHF. The chain uses TRBV7-2 and TRBJ1-5; D is unclear. CDR1 and CDR2 (germline): SGHTA, FQGNSA. V was trimmed by 1 base and J by 0 bases, leaving 10 bases between them. This CDR3 has 16 amino acids.

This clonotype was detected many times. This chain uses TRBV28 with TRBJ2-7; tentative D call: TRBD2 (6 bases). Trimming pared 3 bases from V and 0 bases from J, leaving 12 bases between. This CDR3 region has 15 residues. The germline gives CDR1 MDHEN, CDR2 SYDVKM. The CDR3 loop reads CASSFGGGASYEQYF. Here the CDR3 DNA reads TGTGCCAGCAGTTTCGGCGGCGGGGCCTCCTACGAGCAGTACTTC.

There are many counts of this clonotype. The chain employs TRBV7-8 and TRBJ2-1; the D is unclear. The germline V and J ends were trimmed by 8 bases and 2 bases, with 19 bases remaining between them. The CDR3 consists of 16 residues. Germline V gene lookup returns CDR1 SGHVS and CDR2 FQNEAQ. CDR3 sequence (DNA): TGTGCCAGCTACTTCCCTAAACCGTACACCTACAATGAGCAGTTCTTC. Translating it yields CASYFPKPYTYNEQFF.

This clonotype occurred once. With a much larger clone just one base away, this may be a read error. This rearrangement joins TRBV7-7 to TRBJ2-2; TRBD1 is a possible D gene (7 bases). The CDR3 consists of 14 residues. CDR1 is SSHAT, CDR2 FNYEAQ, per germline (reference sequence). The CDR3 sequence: CASGFRGGVGELFF. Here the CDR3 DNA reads TGTGCTAGCGGCTTTCGAGGGGGCGTCGGGGAGCTGTTTTTT.

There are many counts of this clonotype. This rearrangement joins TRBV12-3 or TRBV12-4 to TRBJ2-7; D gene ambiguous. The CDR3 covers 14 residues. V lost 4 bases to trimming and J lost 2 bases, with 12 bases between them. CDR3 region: CASSSPNSPYEQYF. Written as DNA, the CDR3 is TGTGCCAGCAGTTCCCCAAATAGCCCCTACGAGCAGTACTTC.

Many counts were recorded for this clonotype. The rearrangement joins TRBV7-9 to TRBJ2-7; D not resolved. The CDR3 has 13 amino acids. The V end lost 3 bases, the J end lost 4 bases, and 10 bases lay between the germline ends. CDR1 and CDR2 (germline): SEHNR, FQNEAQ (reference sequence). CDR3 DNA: TGTGCCAGCAGCTTGGACGGGCGATACGAGCAGTACTTC. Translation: CASSLDGRYEQYF.

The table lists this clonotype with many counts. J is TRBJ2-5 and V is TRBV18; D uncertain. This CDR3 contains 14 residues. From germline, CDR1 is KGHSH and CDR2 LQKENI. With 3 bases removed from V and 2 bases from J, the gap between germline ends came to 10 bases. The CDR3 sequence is CASSPLGGQETQYF. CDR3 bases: TGTGCCAGCTCACCTCTAGGTGGACAAGAGACCCAGTACTTC.

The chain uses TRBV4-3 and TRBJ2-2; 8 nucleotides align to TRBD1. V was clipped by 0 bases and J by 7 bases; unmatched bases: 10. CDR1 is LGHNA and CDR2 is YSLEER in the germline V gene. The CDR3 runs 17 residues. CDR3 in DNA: TGCGCCAGCAGCCAAGAAATCGGGCAGGGGGCTGACGGGGAGCTGTTTTTT. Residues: CASSQEIGQGADGELFF.

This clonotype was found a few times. The CDR3 protein is CSARGTDSAGVKNIQYF. The DNA of the CDR3 is TGCAGTGCTAGAGGAACGGACTCTGCGGGGGTGAAAAACATTCAGTACTTC. The chain couples TRBV20-1 to TRBJ2-4; 7 nucleotides align to TRBD2. V shed 1 base, J shed 4 bases, and the junction held 13 bases outside the gene matches. This CDR3 is built from 17 residues. Germline V gives CDR1 DFQATT, CDR2 SNEGSKA (reference sequence).

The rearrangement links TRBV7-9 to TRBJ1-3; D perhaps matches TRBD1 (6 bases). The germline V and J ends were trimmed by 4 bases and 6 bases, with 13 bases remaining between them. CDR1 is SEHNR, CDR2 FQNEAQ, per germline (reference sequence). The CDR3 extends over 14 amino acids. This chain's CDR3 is CASSSQGTLNTIYF. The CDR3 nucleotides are TGTGCCAGCAGCTCCCAGGGGACTCTAAACACCATATATTTT.

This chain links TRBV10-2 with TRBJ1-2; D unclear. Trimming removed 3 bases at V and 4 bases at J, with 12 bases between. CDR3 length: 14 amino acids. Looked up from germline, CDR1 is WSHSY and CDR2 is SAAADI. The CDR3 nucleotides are TGCGCCAGCAGTGAAGGGCGGGCTAGCTATGGCTACACCTTC. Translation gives CASSEGRASYGYTF.

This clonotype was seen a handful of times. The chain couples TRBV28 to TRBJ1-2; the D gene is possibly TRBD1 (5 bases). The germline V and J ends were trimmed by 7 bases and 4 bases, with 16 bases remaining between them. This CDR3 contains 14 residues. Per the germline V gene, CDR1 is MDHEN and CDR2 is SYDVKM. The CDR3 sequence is CASTSLGTGYGYTF. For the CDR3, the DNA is TGTGCCAGCACGTCACTTGGGACGGGCTATGGCTACACCTTC.

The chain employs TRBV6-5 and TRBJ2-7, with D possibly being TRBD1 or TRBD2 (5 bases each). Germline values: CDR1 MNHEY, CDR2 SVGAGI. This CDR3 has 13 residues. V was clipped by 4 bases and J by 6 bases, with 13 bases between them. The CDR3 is CASSWDDGVEQYF. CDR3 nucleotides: TGTGCCAGCAGTTGGGACGATGGGGTCGAGCAGTACTTC.

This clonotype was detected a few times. The CDR3 loop is CAWSVLRVDQPQHF. Written as DNA, the CDR3 is TGTGCCTGGAGTGTATTAAGGGTGGATCAGCCCCAGCATTTT. The chain recombines TRBV30 with TRBJ1-5, with no clear D. CDR1 GTSNPN and CDR2 SVGIG come from the germline V gene (reference sequence). Trimming left V 0 bases short and J 5 bases short, with 11 bases between. The CDR3 is 14 amino acids.